This T cell receptor beta chain stems from a study of T cell responses to AZD1222 COVID-19 vaccine. Study as a whole: Pooling of second doses given at about 4 or about 12 weeks was done.

General study results and limits: An increase in Spike-specific TCR breadth and depth was observed after two AZD1222 doses. The span of vaccine-associated CD4 TCRs extended across spike, with dominance at 160-218 and 743-854. AZD1222 recipients seropositive at baseline numbered only five to seven.

V lost 5 bases and J lost 0, with 19 bases in between. The length of the CDR3 is 16 residues. Germline values: CDR1 SQVTM, CDR2 ANQGSEA. Profiled with immunoSEQ multiplex PCR; TCRdb holds only in-frame clones, not every one. This sample has 100,000 or so clones, with approximately 84% found just once. Notes on this clone: Its matching antigen is unknown.

The clonotype was recovered from an adult in good health. J is TRBJ1-1 and V is TRBV29-1; D is perhaps TRBD1 (6 bases). Sequencing used peripheral blood, obtained on day 0 of AZD1222 vaccination. CDR3 region: CSVPLGGVNMNTEAFF. CDR3 coding DNA: TGCAGCGTTCCCCTCGGGGGCGTTAATATGAACACTGAAGCTTTCTTT.